This T cell receptor beta chain was observed in a study of T cells after somatic rescue of genetic block. The data were produced by immunoSEQ multiplex PCR, yet TCRdb's version contains in-frame clones alone and is incomplete. The sample has about 88,000 clones; around 90% are singletons. V was pared by 0 bases and J by 5 bases, with 6 bases of the junction left unmatched. Germline V CDR1 and CDR2: LGHNT, FRNRAP. CDR3 length equals 16 residues. The TCR sequence derives from a woman aged 18-29 years. The chain couples TRBV12-5 to TRBJ2-5; 10 nucleotides agree with TRBD1. Sequencing was done on a sample of peripheral blood mononuclear cells (PBMCs). CDR3 bases: TGTGCTAGTGGTTTGGTACAGGGACAGGGGACGGAGACCCAGTACTTC. As protein: CASGLVQGQGTETQYF.